Shown below are 8 T cell receptor beta chains from a single sample sequenced in a study of T cell responses to AZD1222 COVID-19 vaccine. The method was immunoSEQ multiplex PCR; TCRdb's version includes in-frame clones alone and lacks a portion of them. The sample records 100,000 to 140,000 clones, 89% being singletons. The source was peripheral blood, collected on day 0 of AZD1222 vaccination. The receptors shown here come from an adult in good health.

This chain links TRBV6-5 with TRBJ2-7, with D possibly TRBD1 on 5 matching bases. This CDR3 contains 14 residues. Between the trimmed V and J ends, which lost 4 bases and 3 bases, there was a span of 13 bases. Germline V gene lookup returns CDR1 MNHEY and CDR2 SVGAGI. The CDR3 nucleotides read TGTGCCAGCAGTTCGACAGCTTTGTTCTACGAGCAGTACTTC. Amino acid sequence: CASSSTALFYEQYF.

The genes are TRBV6-5 and TRBJ1-5, with D unresolved. V lost 0 bases and J lost 7, with 16 bases in between. The V gene's germline CDR1 is MNHEY and CDR2 SVGAGI. The CDR3 is 16 amino acids. CDR3 nucleotides: TGTGCCAGCAGTTACTCTCGGGCCCAAAAAGGGCAGCCCCAGCATTTT. It is translated as CASSYSRAQKGQPQHF.

This clone appeared a few times. The chain joins TRBV6-2 or TRBV6-3 to TRBJ1-3; D is unresolved. CDR1 and CDR2 from the germline V gene are MNHEY and SVGEGT. The CDR3 contains 12 residues. Trimming cost V 4 bases and J 4 bases, with 5 bases left between them. Here the CDR3 reads CASSWNGNTIYF. The CDR3 DNA reads TGTGCCAGCAGTTGGAACGGAAACACCATATATTTT.

The chain has TRBV5-1 and TRBJ2-3, with TRBD2 identical over 8 bases. J was trimmed by 5 bases and V by 4 bases; bases with no gene match: 9. In germline, CDR1 is SGHRS, CDR2 YFSETQ. This CDR3 contains 15 residues. CDR3 sequence: CASSRSGSTGDTQYF. Here the CDR3 DNA reads TGCGCCAGCAGCCGGAGCGGGAGTACCGGAGATACGCAGTATTTT.

This chain connects TRBV28 to TRBJ1-5, with TRBD1 identical over 10 bases. This CDR3 comprises 15 residues. Per germline, CDR1 MDHEN and CDR2 SYDVKM. V lost 5 bases and J lost 3; bases outside the gene matches: 4. CDR3 protein: CASSRTGGFNQPQHF. Written as DNA, the CDR3 is TGTGCCAGCAGTAGGACAGGGGGATTCAATCAGCCCCAGCATTTT.

The V and J genes are TRBV11-3 and TRBJ2-1, with D maybe TRBD2 (5 bases). This CDR3 has 13 amino acids. Germline lookup yields CDR1 SGHNT and CDR2 YENEEA. V was cut by 5 bases and J by 7 bases, with 12 bases left in between. The CDR3 protein is CASSILALNEQFF. DNA of the CDR3: TGTGCCAGCAGCATCCTAGCCCTGAATGAGCAGTTCTTC.

This chain joins TRBV28 and TRBJ1-2; 7 bases map to TRBD1. Germline V gene data show CDR1 as MDHEN and CDR2 as SYDVKM. The CDR3 loop spans 13 amino acids. Trimming took 6 bases from V and 8 from J; bases not matched to a gene: 9. The CDR3 is CASRHGQAEGYTF. CDR3 bases: TGTGCCAGCAGACACGGACAGGCGGAGGGCTACACCTTC.

The CDR3 loop reads CASSRTRDRVSDTQYF. The CDR3 DNA sequence: TGCGCCAGCAGCCGCACCCGGGACAGGGTGTCAGATACGCAGTATTTT. V is TRBV4-3 and J is TRBJ2-3; 9 bases fit TRBD1. With 4 bases clipped from V and 4 bases from J, the junction kept 9 bases outside the gene matches. Germline loops: CDR1 LGHNA, CDR2 YSLEER. The CDR3 is 16 residues long.